The next 28 T cell receptor beta chains were all read from a single sample in a study of blood T cell repertoires in COVID-19. The protocol was immunoSEQ multiplex PCR, while the TCRdb copy is restricted to in-frame clones and leaves out a portion. This sample has about 250,000 clones; 70% to 90% occur once, and the top ten carry under 4.5%. Source material: peripheral blood. Receptors originate from a man aged 45-65 years with acute or convalescent COVID-19.

V usage is TRBV7-6 and J usage is TRBJ2-5; TRBD1 matches 11 bases. The J segment lost 6 bases and the V segment lost 1 base, leaving 10 bases of the junction unmatched. The germline CDR1 and CDR2 sequences are SGHVS and FNYEAQ. CDR3 length: 17 residues. The CDR3 coding sequence is TGTGCCAGCAGCTTAGACGGACAGGGGGCGAGGAGAAAGACCCAGTACTTC. Amino acids: CASSLDGQGARRKTQYF.

This clone was found a few times. The genes are TRBV7-9 and TRBJ2-7; TRBD2 might be the D (5 bases). The CDR3 consists of 12 residues. The germline V gene encodes CDR1 SEHNR and CDR2 FQNEAQ (reference sequence). Trimming stripped 1 base from V and 9 bases from J, with 10 bases between. CDR3 DNA: TGTGCCAGCAGCTTAGGGTCTGGAGGGCAGTACTTC. Residues: CASSLGSGGQYF. Based on the CDR3 plus reference TRBV7-9 and TRBJ2-7, the full variable domain is DTGVSQNPRHKITKRGQNVTFRCDPISEHNRLYWYRQTLGQGPEFLTYFQNEAQLEKSRLLSDRFSAERPKGSFSTLEIQRTEQGDSAMYLCASSLGSGGQYFGPGTRLTVT.

This chain connects TRBV19 to TRBJ2-7; D is undetermined. Germline CDR1 LNHDA, CDR2 SQIVND (reference sequence). Deletions cut 3 bases from V and 2 bases from J, with 11 bases between. There are 14 residues in the CDR3. CDR3 sequence (DNA): TGTGCCAGTAGTATTAGTGGCGCGGCCTACGAGCAGTACTTC. This translates into CASSISGAAYEQYF.

The rearrangement joins TRBV5-1 to TRBJ1-2, with TRBD1 matching over 8 bases. Trimming removed 0 bases from V and 4 bases from J; junction bases left unmatched: 5. Germline CDR1 and CDR2: SGHRS and YFSETQ. The CDR3 consists of 15 residues. As DNA, the CDR3 is TGCGCCAGCAGCTTGGTCGGGCAGGGGGCCTATGGCTACACCTTC. Translated, it gives CASSLVGQGAYGYTF.

The chain recombines TRBV2 with TRBJ2-7; 13 positions agree with TRBD2. J lost 9 bases, V lost 7 bases, and 24 bases had no gene match. The CDR3 covers 19 residues. CDR1 and CDR2 (germline): SNHLY, FYNNEI. CDR3 coding DNA: TGTGCCAGCAACCACCTTTCCGGACTAGCGGGAGAGGGAGGAGTAGTGCAGTACTTC. Translation gives CASNHLSGLAGEGGVVQYF.

The chain has TRBV18 and TRBJ1-1, with TRBD1 as a possible D gene (6 bases). V was trimmed by 6 bases and J by 6 bases, leaving 14 bases between them. The CDR3 contains 13 residues. Germline V gives CDR1 KGHSH, CDR2 LQKENI. CDR3 residues: CASSRAGGAEAFF. The CDR3 DNA is TGTGCCAGCTCGCGGGCGGGGGGCGCTGAAGCTTTCTTT.

V and J are TRBV12-5 and TRBJ2-1; 8 positions match TRBD2. Germline trimming cut 7 bases from V and 0 bases from J; bases unmatched to any gene: 5. Germline CDR1 reads LGHNT; CDR2 reads FRNRAP. The CDR3 loop spans 15 amino acids. The CDR3 loop reads CASVLAGSSYNEQFF. The CDR3 nucleotides read TGTGCTAGTGTTTTAGCGGGAAGCTCCTACAATGAGCAGTTCTTC.

This chain links TRBV30 with TRBJ1-6; the match to TRBD1 covers 8 bases. Trimming at V came to 2 bases and at J to 7 bases, leaving 7 bases not matched to a gene. Germline CDR1 reads GTSNPN; CDR2 reads SVGIG (reference sequence). This CDR3 comprises 15 residues. CDR3 residues: CAWSPRDRTNSPLHF. DNA for the CDR3: TGTGCCTGGAGTCCCCGGGACAGGACGAATTCACCCCTCCACTTT.

The CDR3 DNA sequence: TGTGCCATCAGTGAGATGGGACAGGGGCCCTACAATGAGCAGTTCTTC. This gives the protein CAISEMGQGPYNEQFF. This chain connects TRBV10-3 to TRBJ2-1; 10 bases agree with TRBD1. From germline, CDR1 is ENHRY and CDR2 SYGVKD. This CDR3 region has 16 residues. J was trimmed by 2 bases and V by 2 bases; bases with no gene match: 3.

This clone appeared a few times. The chain recombines TRBV5-8 with TRBJ1-4; 10 bases are a match to TRBD1. The CDR3 runs to 17 residues. The ends lost 7 bases at V and 5 bases at J; junction bases unmatched: 14. Per the germline V gene, CDR1 is SGHTS and CDR2 is YDEGEE. CDR3 sequence (DNA): TGTGCCAGCGGAGGGACAGGGGCTCTATTATTGAATGAAAAACTGTTTTTT. The encoded protein is CASGGTGALLLNEKLFF. Combining the CDR3 with reference TRBV5-8 and TRBJ1-4 gives the whole variable domain EAGVTQSPTHLIKTRGQQATLRCSPISGHTSVYWYQQALGLGLQFLLWYDEGEERNRGNFPPRFSGRQFPNYSSELNVNALELEDSALYLCASGGTGALLLNEKLFFGSGTQLSVL.

In DNA, the CDR3 is TGTGCCAGCGGATATTGGGGACAGGCAGCTTCTGGCGAGCAGTACTTC. It is translated as CASGYWGQAASGEQYF. The chain is built from TRBV5-4 and TRBJ2-7; TRBD1 matches 8 bases. The CDR3 contains 16 residues. Germline trimming cut 7 bases from V and 6 bases from J; bases unmatched to any gene: 18. From germline, CDR1 is SGHNT and CDR2 YYREEE (reference sequence).

The chain uses TRBV13 and TRBJ1-2, with TRBD1 matching over 7 bases. CDR3 length: 13 amino acids. The V segment lost 6 bases and the J segment 7 bases; nucleotides outside the gene matches: 8. Per the germline V gene, CDR1 is PRHDT and CDR2 is FYEKMQ (reference sequence). CDR3 bases: TGTGCCAGCAGACCCGGGACAGCCCTTGGCTACACCTTC. Its protein is CASRPGTALGYTF.

J is TRBJ1-2 and V is TRBV12-3 or TRBV12-4; D gene unclear. V was clipped by 2 bases and J by 5 bases, with 9 bases between them. The CDR3 extends over 13 amino acids. The CDR3 DNA sequence: TGTGCCAGCAGTTTACCCAGCGGGTATGGCTACACCTTC. It yields the protein CASSLPSGYGYTF.

The chain carries TRBV6-5 and TRBJ1-2; 8 nucleotides line up with TRBD1. Germline CDR1 and CDR2: MNHEY and SVGAGI. The CDR3 has 15 amino acids. V lost 5 bases and J lost 7; bases outside the gene matches: 12. CDR3 in DNA: TGTGCCAGCAGTCAGCTACAGGGGGTTAGTTTTGGCTACACCTTC. This sequence encodes CASSQLQGVSFGYTF.

The chain carries TRBV12-3 or TRBV12-4 and TRBJ2-2; D remains ambiguous. V was cut by 6 bases and J by 7 bases, with 6 bases left in between. The CDR3 extends over 11 amino acids. CDR3 sequence: CASRLNGELFF. The CDR3 coding sequence is TGTGCCAGCAGACTTAACGGGGAGCTGTTTTTT.

This clone was seen a single time. The gene calls are TRBV6-5 and TRBJ1-1; 7 bases are a match to TRBD1. The CDR3 has 14 amino acids. Unmatched junction bases numbered 5, after V lost 0 bases and J lost 7 bases. Germline CDR1 reads MNHEY; CDR2 reads SVGAGI. The CDR3 DNA reads as TGTGCCAGCAGTTACTCCTACCGGGACAGTGAAGCTTTCTTT. It codes for CASSYSYRDSEAFF.

The chain uses TRBV2 and TRBJ1-2, with a weak D call TRBD1 (5 bases). Germline V gene data show CDR1 as SNHLY and CDR2 as FYNNEI. Trimming took 6 bases from V and 4 from J, leaving 12 bases between them. This CDR3 region has 13 residues. The CDR3 sequence: CASRGTVSYGYTF. DNA of the CDR3: TGTGCCAGCAGGGGGACTGTCTCCTATGGCTACACCTTC.

The rearrangement uses TRBV2 and TRBJ1-1, with 9 bases lining up with TRBD1. The ends lost 6 bases at V and 2 bases at J; junction bases unmatched: 7. Germline CDR1 is SNHLY and CDR2 is FYNNEI. The CDR3 extends over 15 amino acids. CDR3 sequence (DNA): TGTGCCAGCAGAGCCGGGACAGGGAGTAACACTGAAGCTTTCTTT. This encodes CASRAGTGSNTEAFF.

This clone was observed once. The rearrangement uses TRBV7-8 and TRBJ2-2, with D possibly TRBD2 on 5 matching bases. The CDR3 consists of 15 residues. The germline V gene encodes CDR1 SGHVS and CDR2 FQNEAQ. V gave up 5 bases and J gave up 6 bases, with 16 bases separating them. The CDR3 here is CASSQRTAGPGELFF. The CDR3 coding sequence is TGTGCCAGCAGCCAACGGACCGCGGGCCCCGGGGAGCTGTTTTTT.

V gene TRBV5-4 combines with J gene TRBJ2-1; no firm D call. This CDR3 spans 15 amino acids. V lost 1 base and J 6 bases, leaving 14 bases between the germline ends. Looked up from germline, CDR1 is SGHNT and CDR2 is YYREEE (reference sequence). The CDR3, as DNA: TGTGCCAGCAGCTTGTCCGGAGAGGTACTCAATGAGCAGTTCTTC. Translation gives CASSLSGEVLNEQFF.

This sequence joins TRBV7-9 and TRBJ2-1; 10 bases match TRBD2. The CDR3 consists of 17 residues. The V gene's germline CDR1 is SEHNR and CDR2 FQNEAQ (reference sequence). After removal of 5 bases from V and 4 bases from J, the junction contained 11 bases not matched to a gene. The CDR3 nucleotides read TGTGCCAGCAGCCCCCTGGAGCGGGAGGGCCTTTACAATGAGCAGTTCTTC. It yields the protein CASSPLEREGLYNEQFF.

This clone occurred a few times. The genes are TRBV12-3 or TRBV12-4 and TRBJ1-2; TRBD1 might be the D (6 bases). V lost 1 base, J lost 8 bases, and 8 bases lay in between. The CDR3 runs to 12 residues. CDR3 residues: CASSLGGLGYTF. The CDR3 DNA is TGTGCCAGCAGTTTAGGGGGGCTGGGCTACACCTTC.

This clone has just a few counts. The rearrangement uses TRBV6-5 and TRBJ1-5; D remains ambiguous. V shed 7 bases and J shed 6 bases, with 16 bases lying between them. The germline gives CDR1 MNHEY, CDR2 SVGAGI. The length of the CDR3 is 14 residues. The CDR3 nucleotides read TGTGCCAGCACCCCGACCCTGGAGATTCAGCCCCAGCATTTT. Its protein product is CASTPTLEIQPQHF.

This chain uses TRBV5-4 with TRBJ1-2; tentative D call: TRBD1 (5 bases). The germline V gene encodes CDR1 SGHNT and CDR2 YYREEE (reference sequence). This CDR3 is 13 amino acids long. With 4 bases removed from V and 8 bases from J, the gap between germline ends came to 15 bases. CDR3 coding DNA: TGTGCCAGCAGCCCCTCGGGGGTGAGGGGCTACACCTTC. Translated: CASSPSGVRGYTF.

In its sample, this clone was seen many times. The V call is TRBV28, the J call TRBJ1-2, with D possibly TRBD1 on 6 matching bases. CDR1 is MDHEN and CDR2 is SYDVKM in the germline V gene. Trimming took off 2 bases at V and 2 bases at J, with 15 bases between the two ends. The CDR3 consists of 16 residues. DNA for the CDR3: TGTGCCAGCAGTTTACCCAAGACAGGATCAAACTATGGCTACACCTTC. Translation gives CASSLPKTGSNYGYTF.

This clone was found a few times. The rearrangement links TRBV15 to TRBJ1-4; D remains unclear. Germline values: CDR1 LNHNV, CDR2 YYDKDF (reference sequence). V was cut by 0 bases and J by 7 bases, with 9 bases left in between. This CDR3 has 14 amino acids. This CDR3 reads CATSRDSGSEKLFF. Written as DNA, the CDR3 is TGTGCCACCAGCAGAGATTCGGGGAGTGAAAAACTGTTTTTT.

There are a few counts of this clone. The rearrangement joins TRBV3-1 (or the pseudogene TRBV3-2) to TRBJ1-5, with D hard to call. Germline-derived CDR1 and CDR2 are LGHDT and YNNKEL (reference sequence). This CDR3 contains 14 residues. V was shortened by 4 bases and J by 4 bases, with 11 bases between the two germline ends. CDR3 nucleotides: TGTGCCAGCAGCCTTACGAGCTCAAATCAGCCCCAGCATTTT. Residues: CASSLTSSNQPQHF.

V gene TRBV27 combines with J gene TRBJ2-7; 7 nucleotides agree with TRBD2. The ends lost 2 bases at V and 2 bases at J; junction bases unmatched: 3. The CDR3 is made up of 14 amino acids. Looked up from germline, CDR1 is MNHEY and CDR2 is SMNVEV (reference sequence). CDR3 protein: CASSLAGDAYEQYF. CDR3 coding DNA: TGTGCCAGCAGTTTAGCGGGAGACGCCTACGAGCAGTACTTC.